This T cell receptor (beta chain) was profiled in a study of cytomegalovirus exposure and HLA in healthy donors. Whole-study results and caveats: Rare TCR sequences predominated, though certain public TCRs were found in many donors.

This clone showed up just a few times. Its antigen is undetermined. Clones were read by immunoSEQ multiplex PCR, and TCRdb kept only the in-frame ones, dropping some. This table has some 110,000 clones, roughly 88% appearing once. The CDR3 consists of 16 residues. Germline V gene data show CDR1 as SGHAT and CDR2 as FQNNGV. Losses at the gene ends were 4 bases for V and 2 bases for J; bases not matched to a gene: 9. The V and J genes are TRBV11-2 and TRBJ2-7; TRBD1 aligns across 9 bases. Specimen: PBMCs. The TCR originated in a man aged 18 to 35 in good health and CMV-seronegative. The CDR3 loop reads CASSSRQGGLPYEQYF. In DNA form, the CDR3 reads TGTGCCAGCAGCTCGCGACAGGGGGGCTTACCCTACGAGCAGTACTTC.